The text below deals with one T cell receptor (beta chain). V lost 2 bases and J lost 7; bases outside the gene matches: 5. CDR1 and CDR2 (germline): SEHNR, FQNEAQ (reference sequence). The CDR3 has 15 residues. This record comes from a study of blood T cell repertoires in COVID-19. Study-level information: Acute-phase and convalescent COVID-19 samples originated in the United States, Italy and Spain. PBMCs, B-cell-depleted T cells, or T cells provided the cDNA or gDNA that made up the material.

Per the authors' pipeline: By means of reference gene primer amplification, nucleated cell counts were estimated. Sequenced by immunoSEQ multiplex PCR; TCRdb stores in-frame clones only, minus some. That table supplies the V and J calls and clone size; D and trimming were determined from the DNA. The sample comprises 100,000 to 150,000 clones, about 89% of which are singletons, and 15% to 20% rests with the top ten. The TCR sequence derives from a man over 45 with active or convalescent COVID-19. The rearrangement uses TRBV7-9 and TRBJ1-6; 7 bases line up with TRBD1. The sample was peripheral blood. The CDR3 reads CASSLNRDRNSPLHF. Here the CDR3 DNA reads TGTGCCAGCAGCTTAAACCGGGACAGAAATTCACCCCTCCACTTT.